This T cell receptor beta chain was found in a study of blood T cell repertoires in COVID-19 (TCRdb year 2020). At the level of the whole study: Samples from collaborators originated in the United States, Italy and Spain and spanned both the acute and convalescent phases of COVID-19. Where available, HLA class I and class II types were obtained from metadata supplied by the sample provider rather than from assay-based typing. Sample metadata almost always included a de-identified subject ID, COVID-19 status, age in years and sex. Deeply sampled blood TCRbeta repertoires from subjects exposed to, actively infected with, or recovered from COVID-19 were included in the dataset. A freely available public database, intended as a resource for researchers studying the immune response to SARS-CoV-2, is where the repertoires were released. The material from the prospective study consisted of cDNA or gDNA derived from T cells, B-cell-depleted T cells, or PBMCs. Samples were obtained from the ongoing ImmuneRACE study (first 160 participants) and from 1,254 subjects provided by 6 global collaborators.

Participants in the prospective study were enrolled through a virtual design, were aged about 18 to 90 years, and lived in 20 to 30 United States geographic areas. To assign participants to cohorts, the prospective study relied on clinical history that participants themselves reported in a screening survey and a study questionnaire. Each participant in the prospective study had whole blood, serum and a nasopharyngeal or oropharyngeal swab collected by mobile phlebotomists. Over an approximately 2-month period, participants in the prospective study had the option of providing additional blood draws and questionnaires. Before DNA extraction, prospective study blood samples were shipped either frozen or at room temperature. TCRbeta CDR3 regions were amplified from genomic DNA using the immunoSEQ Assay, a bias-controlled multiplex PCR. The source study handled its data this way. Within the assay, amplification of reference gene primers was used to estimate how many nucleated cells each sample contained. To quantify the absolute abundance of each unique TCRbeta CDR3 rearrangement, sequence reads were collapsed and filtered. For each sample, productive Simpson clonality was calculated by taking the square root of Simpson's diversity index across productive rearrangements. Imported from immuneACCESS, the table was reduced by TCRdb to in-frame sequences with V and J called. These copies leave out some clones; in studies compared against another copy, an unresolved V gene accounts for under half, and the cause of the remainder is not known. V and J calls and clone size follow that table, whereas D and trimming were derived from the DNA. Within this sample are 200,000 to 250,000 clones, with approximately 86% of them counted one time only. Of the sample, about 9.4% is held by the ten largest clones.

Trimming removed 1 base from V and 5 bases from J; the gene matches leave 5 bases unexplained. From its cysteine to its phenylalanine, the CDR3 spans 15 amino acids. The kept DNA is CDR3 alone, 45 bases in frame from the first base. The CDR1 and CDR2 encoded by the germline V gene (reference sequence) are LNHDA and SQIVND. Details on this clone: No antigen is known for it. Base-call qualities are not available, and no considerably larger clone is one nucleotide away.

What the authors observed across the whole study: Clinical and demographic metadata were provided uncurated, with the amount varying by source and participant.

This clonotype was obtained from a man younger than 30 with acute COVID-19. Material for sequencing was PBMCs or T cells enriched from blood (not recorded which). The chain couples TRBV19 to TRBJ2-7; the central 10 bases match TRBD2. The CDR3 protein is CASSIGAGGPNEQYF. The sequenced DNA: TGTGCCAGTAGTATAGGAGCGGGAGGGCCCAACGAGCAGTACTTC.